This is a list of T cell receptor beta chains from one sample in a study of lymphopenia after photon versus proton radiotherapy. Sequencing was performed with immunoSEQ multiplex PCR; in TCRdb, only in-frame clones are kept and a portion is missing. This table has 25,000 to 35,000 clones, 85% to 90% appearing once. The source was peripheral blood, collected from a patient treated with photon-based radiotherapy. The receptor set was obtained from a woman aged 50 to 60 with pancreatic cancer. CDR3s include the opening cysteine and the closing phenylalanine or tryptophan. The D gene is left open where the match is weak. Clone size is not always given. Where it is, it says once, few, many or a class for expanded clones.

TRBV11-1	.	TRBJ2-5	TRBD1	CASSATGQGRGTQYF	TGTGCCAGCAGCGCAACGGGACAGGGGCGGGGGACCCAGTACTTC
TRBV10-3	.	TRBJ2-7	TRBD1	CAISERGTGENEQYF	TGCGCCATCAGTGAACGCGGGACAGGGGAAAACGAGCAGTACTTC
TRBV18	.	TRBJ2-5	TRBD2	CASLKGAGIGETQYF	TGTGCCAGCCTTAAAGGAGCGGGAATAGGAGAGACCCAGTACTTC
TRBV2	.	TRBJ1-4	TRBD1	CASSEQPGQGASTNEKLFF	TGTGCCAGCAGTGAACAACCGGGACAGGGGGCCTCCACTAATGAAAAACTGTTTTTT
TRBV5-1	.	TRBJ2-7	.	CASSLDTSYEQYF	TGCGCCAGCAGCTTGGACACTTCCTACGAGCAGTACTTC
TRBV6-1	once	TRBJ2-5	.	CASSGQTQRRETQYF	TGTGCCAGCAGTGGCCAGACCCAGCGGCGGGAGACCCAGTACTTC
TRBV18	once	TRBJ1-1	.	CASSPDLNTEAFF	TGTGCCAGCTCACCGGACCTTAACACTGAAGCTTTCTTT
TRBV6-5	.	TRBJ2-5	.	CASSYSGDQETQYF	TGTGCCAGCAGTTACTCTGGGGACCAAGAGACCCAGTACTTC
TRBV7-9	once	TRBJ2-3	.	CASSFDLQGDTQYF	TGTGCCAGCAGCTTTGATCTACAGGGTGATACGCAGTATTTT
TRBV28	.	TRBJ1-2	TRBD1	CASSLTGQGSGYTF	TGTGCCAGCAGTTTGACGGGACAGGGTTCTGGCTACACCTTC
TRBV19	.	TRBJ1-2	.	CASSIAAGPNYGYTF	TGTGCCAGTAGCATAGCGGCCGGCCCGAACTATGGCTACACCTTC
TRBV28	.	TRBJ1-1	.	CASNLAGEEAFF	TGTGCCAGCAACCTGGCGGGAGAAGAAGCTTTCTTT
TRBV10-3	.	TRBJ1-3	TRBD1	CAIGSTGGSDTIYF	TGTGCCATCGGGTCGACAGGGGGCTCGGACACCATATATTTT
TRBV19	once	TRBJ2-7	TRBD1	CASSTPETGDGYEQYF	TGTGCCAGTAGTACCCCTGAGACAGGGGATGGCTACGAGCAGTACTTC
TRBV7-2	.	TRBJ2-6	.	CASRTGGGANVLTF	TGTGCCAGCAGGACAGGAGGTGGGGCCAACGTCCTGACTTTC